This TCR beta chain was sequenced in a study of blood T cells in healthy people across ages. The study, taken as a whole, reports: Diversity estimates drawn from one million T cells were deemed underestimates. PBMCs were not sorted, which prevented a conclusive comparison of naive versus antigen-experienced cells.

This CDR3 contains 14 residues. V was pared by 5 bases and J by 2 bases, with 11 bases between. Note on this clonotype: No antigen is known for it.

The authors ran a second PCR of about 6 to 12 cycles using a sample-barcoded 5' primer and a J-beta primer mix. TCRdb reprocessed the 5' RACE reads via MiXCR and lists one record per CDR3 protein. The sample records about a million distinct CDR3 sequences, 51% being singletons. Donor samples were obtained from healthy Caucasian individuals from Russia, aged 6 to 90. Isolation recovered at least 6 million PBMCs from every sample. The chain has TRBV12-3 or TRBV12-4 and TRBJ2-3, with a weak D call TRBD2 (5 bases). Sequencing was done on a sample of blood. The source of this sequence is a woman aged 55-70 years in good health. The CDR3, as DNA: TGTGCCAGCAGTACGACTATAACCACAGATACGCAGTATTTT. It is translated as CASSTTITTDTQYF.